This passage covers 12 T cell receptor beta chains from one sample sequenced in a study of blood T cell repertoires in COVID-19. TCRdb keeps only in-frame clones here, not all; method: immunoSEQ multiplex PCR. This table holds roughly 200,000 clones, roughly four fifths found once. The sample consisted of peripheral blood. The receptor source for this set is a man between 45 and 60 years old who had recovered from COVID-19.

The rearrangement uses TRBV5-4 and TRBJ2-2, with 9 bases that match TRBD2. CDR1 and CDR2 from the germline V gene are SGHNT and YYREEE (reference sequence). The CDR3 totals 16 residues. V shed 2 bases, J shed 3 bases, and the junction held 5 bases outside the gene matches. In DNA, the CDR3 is TGTGCCAGCAGCTTAGGCGGGAGGGCCGACACCGGGGAGCTGTTTTTT. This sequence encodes CASSLGGRADTGELFF.

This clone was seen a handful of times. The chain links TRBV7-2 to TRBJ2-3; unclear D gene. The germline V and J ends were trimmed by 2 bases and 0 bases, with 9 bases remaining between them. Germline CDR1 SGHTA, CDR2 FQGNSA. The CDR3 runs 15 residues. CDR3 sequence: CASSLWASSTDTQYF. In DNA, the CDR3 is TGTGCCAGCAGCTTATGGGCCAGCAGCACAGATACGCAGTATTTT. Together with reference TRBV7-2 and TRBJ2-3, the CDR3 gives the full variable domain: GAGVSQSPSNKVTEKGKDVELRCDPISGHTALYWYRQSLGQGLEFLIYFQGNSAPDKSGLPSDRFSAERTGGSVSTLTIQRTQQEDSAVYLCASSLWASSTDTQYFGPGTRLTVL.

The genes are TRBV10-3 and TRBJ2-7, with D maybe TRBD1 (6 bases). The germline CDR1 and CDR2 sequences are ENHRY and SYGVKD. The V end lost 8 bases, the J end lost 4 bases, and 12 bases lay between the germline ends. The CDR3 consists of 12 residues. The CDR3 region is CAISQGQYEQYF. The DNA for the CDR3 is TGTGCCATCTCACAAGGACAGTACGAGCAGTACTTC.

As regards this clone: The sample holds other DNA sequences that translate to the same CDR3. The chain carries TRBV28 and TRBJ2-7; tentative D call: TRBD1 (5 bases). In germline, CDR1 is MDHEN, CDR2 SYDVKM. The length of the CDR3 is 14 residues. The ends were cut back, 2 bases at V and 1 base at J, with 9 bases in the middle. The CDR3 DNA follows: TGTGCCAGCAGTTTACAGGGCTTATCCTACGAGCAGTACTTC. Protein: CASSLQGLSYEQYF.

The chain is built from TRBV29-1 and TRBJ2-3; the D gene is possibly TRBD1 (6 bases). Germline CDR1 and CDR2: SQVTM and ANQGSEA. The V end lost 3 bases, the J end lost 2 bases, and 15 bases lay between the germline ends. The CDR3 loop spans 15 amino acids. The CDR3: CSVERVGQFTDTQYF. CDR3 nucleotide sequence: TGCAGCGTTGAGAGGGTTGGACAGTTCACAGATACGCAGTATTTT.

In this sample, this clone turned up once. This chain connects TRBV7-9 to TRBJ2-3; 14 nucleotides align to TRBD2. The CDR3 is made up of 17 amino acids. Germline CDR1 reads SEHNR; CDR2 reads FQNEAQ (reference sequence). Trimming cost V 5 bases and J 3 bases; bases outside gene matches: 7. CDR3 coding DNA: TGTGCCAGCAGCCGAGGGACTAGCGGGAGTAATACAGATACGCAGTATTTT. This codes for CASSRGTSGSNTDTQYF.

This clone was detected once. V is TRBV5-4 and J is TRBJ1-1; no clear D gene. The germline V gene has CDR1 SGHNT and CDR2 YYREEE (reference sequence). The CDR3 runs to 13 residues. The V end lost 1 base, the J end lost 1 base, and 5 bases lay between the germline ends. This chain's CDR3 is CASSLTENTEAFF. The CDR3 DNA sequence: TGTGCCAGCAGCTTGACAGAGAACACTGAAGCTTTCTTT.

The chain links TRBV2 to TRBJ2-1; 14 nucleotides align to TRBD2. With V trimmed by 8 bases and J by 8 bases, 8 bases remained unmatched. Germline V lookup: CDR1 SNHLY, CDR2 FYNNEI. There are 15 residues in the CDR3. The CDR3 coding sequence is TGTGCCAGCTTTCAAGGGGGACTAGCGGGGGATGAGCAGTTCTTC. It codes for CASFQGGLAGDEQFF.

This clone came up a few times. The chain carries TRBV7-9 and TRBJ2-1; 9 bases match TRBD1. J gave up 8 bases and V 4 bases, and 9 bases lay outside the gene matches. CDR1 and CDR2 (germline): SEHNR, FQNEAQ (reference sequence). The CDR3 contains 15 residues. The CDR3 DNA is TGTGCCAGCAGCTATTTGGGACAGGGTGGAGATGAGCAGTTCTTC. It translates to CASSYLGQGGDEQFF.

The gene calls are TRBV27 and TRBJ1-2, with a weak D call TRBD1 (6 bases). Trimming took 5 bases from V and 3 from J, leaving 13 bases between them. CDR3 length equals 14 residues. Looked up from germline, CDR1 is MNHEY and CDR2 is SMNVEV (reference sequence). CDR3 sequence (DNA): TGTGCCAGCAGTCCCCTGGGGGCCTACTATGGCTACACCTTC. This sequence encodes CASSPLGAYYGYTF.

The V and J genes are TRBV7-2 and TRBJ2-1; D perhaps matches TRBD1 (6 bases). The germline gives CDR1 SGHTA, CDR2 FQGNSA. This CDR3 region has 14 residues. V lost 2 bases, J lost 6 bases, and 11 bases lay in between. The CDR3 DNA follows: TGTGCCAGCAGCTTATTGGCAGGGGTCAATGAGCAGTTCTTC. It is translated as CASSLLAGVNEQFF.

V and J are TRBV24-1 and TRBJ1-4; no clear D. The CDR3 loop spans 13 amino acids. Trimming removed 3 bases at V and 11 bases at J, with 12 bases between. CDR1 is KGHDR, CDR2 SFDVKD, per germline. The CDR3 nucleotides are TGTGCCACCAGTGATGAAATTGGAGGGAAACTGTTTTTT. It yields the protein CATSDEIGGKLFF.